A selection of T cell receptor beta chains follows, all from one sample in a study of Ad26.COV2.S vaccination and SARS-CoV-2 variants. The protocol was immunoSEQ multiplex PCR, while the TCRdb copy is restricted to in-frame clones and leaves out a portion. Here the sample spans hundreds of thousands of clones, 70% to 90% being singletons. The material sequenced was peripheral blood, taken in a trial of Ad26.COV2.S vaccine versus placebo. The source is a person aged 18-65 years who received the Ad26.COV2.S COVID-19 vaccine or a placebo. The CDR3 runs from the conserved cysteine through the conserved F or W. D genes are given only for firm matches.

CDR3 protein | J gene | D gene | V gene
CASSQEFRDNTEAFF | TRBJ1-1 | - | TRBV4-2
CASSTSGTGDPRGYTF | TRBJ1-2 | TRBD1 | TRBV19
CASSLAGGRDTQYF | TRBJ2-3 | TRBD2 | TRBV6-5
CASSLDYEQYF | TRBJ2-7 | - | TRBV5-1
CASSPQRNNEQFF | TRBJ2-1 | - | TRBV28
CASSLGQSEAFF | TRBJ1-1 | - | TRBV7-9
CASSIMTGNSYEQYF | TRBJ2-7 | TRBD1 | TRBV19
CASSLSGASGTDTQYF | TRBJ2-3 | - | TRBV7-9
CASSPRGTGGTISRNTEAFF | TRBJ1-1 | TRBD1 | TRBV4-2
CASSMTSGRRYEQYF | TRBJ2-7 | TRBD2 | TRBV5-1
CASSSAELYNSPLHF | TRBJ1-6 | - | TRBV28
CASSRLGGTGYTF | TRBJ1-2 | - | TRBV6-5
CASSLVRGRNGEAFF | TRBJ1-1 | - | TRBV7-9
CASSLQERKTQYF | TRBJ2-5 | - | TRBV7-2
CASSQELAGPLDTQYF | TRBJ2-3 | TRBD2 | TRBV4-2
CASSRILDQPQHF | TRBJ1-5 | - | TRBV6-5
CASSETTGTGIDGYTF | TRBJ1-2 | TRBD1 | TRBV28
CASSQPESEAFF | TRBJ1-1 | - | TRBV4-1
CASSSGSWQYF | TRBJ2-7 | - | TRBV12-3/TRBV12-4
CASSLGGQWYTF | TRBJ1-2 | - | TRBV5-1
CASSQRQGRPYEQYF | TRBJ2-7 | TRBD1 | TRBV5-5
CATSQIQGWNTEAFF | TRBJ1-1 | TRBD1 | TRBV24-1
CASSISGWETQYF | TRBJ2-5 | - | TRBV19
CASSLYRLAGDGETQYF | TRBJ2-5 | TRBD2 | TRBV28
CASSPLGDTQYF | TRBJ2-3 | - | TRBV7-9
CSVWDVRDTQYF | TRBJ2-3 | - | TRBV29-1
CASNLGGGGTDTQYF | TRBJ2-3 | TRBD2 | TRBV27
CASSQDQGGGYEQYF | TRBJ2-7 | - | TRBV4-3
CASSLSGQGGTEAFF | TRBJ1-1 | TRBD1 | TRBV5-1
CASSLASSYEQYF | TRBJ2-7 | - | TRBV28
CASTLTGGPGGYTF | TRBJ1-2 | TRBD1 | TRBV28
CASSQGWDRGWEQYF | TRBJ2-7 | TRBD1 | TRBV5-1
CASSYGGDEQFF | TRBJ2-1 | TRBD2 | TRBV28
CASRQGGGDTQYF | TRBJ2-3 | TRBD1 | TRBV6-6
CASSQVTGFYNSPLHF | TRBJ1-6 | - | TRBV7-2
CSASRGDQPQHF | TRBJ1-5 | - | TRBV20-1
CASRMTGSNTEAFF | TRBJ1-1 | - | TRBV6-4
CASSTTGPLSEQYF | TRBJ2-7 | TRBD1 | TRBV7-2
CASMSQGYEQYF | TRBJ2-7 | - | TRBV28
CASGTWNNEQFF | TRBJ2-1 | - | TRBV27
CASSLDNEGIVGTGELFF | TRBJ2-2 | - | TRBV11-2
CASTGGGQRGYNEQFF | TRBJ2-1 | TRBD2 | TRBV7-2
CASSSAPGHLLASYNEQFF | TRBJ2-1 | - | TRBV5-1
CASSSWTGNNQPQHF | TRBJ1-5 | TRBD1 | TRBV7-9
CASSPPGTPGETQYF | TRBJ2-5 | - | TRBV18
CASSQLTGEPQHF | TRBJ1-5 | - | TRBV4-2
CASSQGTSREGNQPQHF | TRBJ1-5 | - | TRBV3-1/TRBV3-2
CASSYSGLGTDTQYF | TRBJ2-3 | - | TRBV6-5
CASSPGTSFGELFF | TRBJ2-2 | TRBD2 | TRBV2
CASSPPRALAYEQYF | TRBJ2-7 | - | TRBV18
CASGEPDSPLHF | TRBJ1-6 | - | TRBV12-3/TRBV12-4
CASSLGAAGNTGELFF | TRBJ2-2 | - | TRBV5-4
CASSVMWRDTRFEGYTF | TRBJ1-2 | - | TRBV9
CAIQQGRAGELFF | TRBJ2-2 | - | TRBV10-3
CASNVVNSNQPQHF | TRBJ1-5 | - | TRBV19